The clone carrying this T cell receptor (beta chain) was seen repeatedly, ten times or more. Its target is unknown. MiXCR was run by TCRdb on the RACE reads, yielding one entry per CDR3 protein. The sample shows about 400,000 distinct CDR3 sequences, roughly 6% of them seen only once. This sample was taken from a study of human T cells and chemical hapten exposure. At the level of the study: Patch testing placed 0.01% DPC on the upper back, with readings at 6 days.

Overall study results and limits: There were significantly more large CDR3 similarity clusters among expanded TCRs than among controls.

The CDR3 is made up of 14 amino acids. With V trimmed by 5 bases and J by 5 bases, 7 bases remained unmatched. CDR1 and CDR2 (germline): KGHSH, LQKENI. Regarding time point: patch test 2, 6 weeks after DPC sensitization. Treatment specified: therapeutic diphenylcyclopropenone sensitization with weekly scalp DPC. This clonotype originated in a woman between 18 and 30 years old with alopecia areata. Some clones in this sample may be carry-over from other donors' samples. The chain is built from TRBV18 and TRBJ1-1; 8 bases align to TRBD1. The specimen was whole blood, collected in connection with sensitization to the hapten diphenylcyclopropenone (DPC). CDR3 protein: CASSATGGGTEAFF. DNA of the CDR3: TGTGCCAGCTCAGCCACAGGGGGAGGTACTGAAGCTTTCTTT.